A single sample gave rise to the 23 T cell receptor beta chains below, sequenced in a study of human T cells and chemical hapten exposure. Specified time point: patch test 1, 2 weeks after DPC sensitization. Regarding treatment: therapeutic diphenylcyclopropenone sensitization with weekly scalp DPC. TCRdb re-called the RACE reads with MiXCR, one entry per CDR3 protein. Altogether 120,000 or so distinct CDR3 sequences are present, 12% to 15% being singletons, with the ten largest covering about 0.85%. This specimen was whole blood, taken in connection with sensitization to the hapten diphenylcyclopropenone (DPC). Receptor source: a man between 18 and 35 years old with alopecia areata. Some clones in this sample may be carry-over from other donors' samples.

This chain connects TRBV19 to TRBJ2-7, with D tentatively TRBD1 (6 bases). Between the trimmed V and J ends, which lost 9 bases and 0 bases, there was a span of 12 bases. CDR3 length: 13 amino acids. Germline CDR1 and CDR2: LNHDA and SQIVND (reference sequence). CDR3 protein: CASRDIDSYEQYF. In DNA, the CDR3 is TGTGCCAGCCGGGACATAGACTCCTACGAGCAGTACTTC.

This clonotype was detected a few times. V and J are TRBV29-1 and TRBJ2-7; 7 bases align to TRBD1. Germline trimming cut 6 bases from V and 6 bases from J; bases unmatched to any gene: 8. The CDR3 has 12 residues. Per germline, CDR1 SQVTM and CDR2 ANQGSEA. The CDR3 region has the DNA TGCAGCGTGGTCAGACAGGGTGGCGAGCAGTACTTC. This encodes CSVVRQGGEQYF.

This clonotype occurred a few times. The chain combines TRBV18 with TRBJ2-1; D remains unclear. The CDR3 sequence is 11 residues long. Germline V gene data show CDR1 as KGHSH and CDR2 as LQKENI. Between the trimmed V and J ends, which lost 6 bases and 6 bases, there was a span of 6 bases. The CDR3 loop reads CASSDFNEQFF. CDR3 nucleotide sequence: TGTGCCAGCTCGGATTTCAATGAGCAGTTCTTC.

This clonotype was detected a few times. The rearrangement uses TRBV29-1 and TRBJ2-3, with D possibly TRBD1 on 5 matching bases. The CDR3 covers 12 residues. Trimming left V 7 bases short and J 4 bases short, with 12 bases between. Germline CDR1 is SQVTM and CDR2 is ANQGSEA. The CDR3 DNA reads TGCAGCGGATCCCAGGGCGCAGATACGCAGTATTTT. Translation: CSGSQGADTQYF.

The gene calls are TRBV3-1 and TRBJ1-4, with 7 bases identical to TRBD1. Germline loops: CDR1 LGHDT, CDR2 YNNKEL (reference sequence). The V gene end was trimmed by 8 bases and the J gene end by 0 bases; junction bases not matched to a gene: 3. This CDR3 is built from 14 residues. For the CDR3, the DNA is TGTGCCAGCGGACAGGAGGCAACTAATGAAAAACTGTTTTTT. As protein: CASGQEATNEKLFF. Using reference TRBV3-1 and TRBJ1-4 for the parts outside the CDR3, the full variable domain is DTAVSQTPKYLVTQMGNDKSIKCEQNLGHDTMYWYKQDSKKFLKIMFSYNNKELIINETVPNRFSPKSPDKAHLNLHINSLELGDSAVYFCASGQEATNEKLFFGSGTQLSVL.

This clonotype has just a few counts. V is TRBV7-6 and J is TRBJ1-1, with D tentatively TRBD1 (5 bases). Germline CDR1 is SGHVS and CDR2 is FNYEAQ. The CDR3 has 15 residues. Trimming cost V 1 base and J 11 bases, with 20 bases left between them. The CDR3, as DNA: TGTGCCAGCAGCTTAGTAGCCAGGGAGGTGAGTGAGGCTTTCTTT. Its translation is CASSLVAREVSEAFF.

This clonotype was seen a few times. The gene calls are TRBV25-1 and TRBJ2-7, with D uncertain. This CDR3 has 11 residues. Germline lookup yields CDR1 MGHDK and CDR2 SYGVNS. The V gene lost 3 bases and the J gene lost 4 bases, with 4 bases spanning the gap. The CDR3 region is CASSDQYEQYF. The CDR3 nucleotides are TGTGCCAGCAGTGATCAATACGAGCAGTACTTC.

This rearrangement joins TRBV28 to TRBJ2-2; TRBD1 might be the D (6 bases). The V end was cut by 9 bases, the J end by 5 bases, with 16 bases between. The CDR3 runs 14 residues. The germline V gene encodes CDR1 MDHEN and CDR2 SYDVKM. CDR3 amino acids: CASTGTSVTGELFF. The CDR3 DNA is TGTGCCAGTACCGGGACATCGGTAACCGGGGAGCTGTTTTTT.

This clonotype was counted at least ten times. This chain joins TRBV11-2 and TRBJ1-2; D ambiguous. This CDR3 has 12 residues. Deletions cut 5 bases from V and 2 bases from J, with 6 bases between. Per germline, CDR1 SGHAT and CDR2 FQNNGV. The CDR3 region is CASSRENYGYTF. The CDR3 DNA reads as TGTGCCAGCAGCAGGGAGAACTATGGCTACACCTTC.

The rearrangement links TRBV7-6 to TRBJ1-1, with D perhaps matching TRBD1 (5 bases). The CDR3 length is 15 residues. The V gene's germline CDR1 is SGHVS and CDR2 FNYEAQ. Deletions cut 0 bases from V and 7 bases from J, with 15 bases between. The DNA for the CDR3 is TGTGCCAGCAGCTTAGCGACCGGGACGCAGGGTGAAGCTTTCTTT. The encoded protein is CASSLATGTQGEAFF.

This clonotype was seen at least ten times. V gene TRBV7-9 combines with J gene TRBJ2-1, with 10 bases fitting TRBD2. Per the germline V gene, CDR1 is SEHNR and CDR2 is FQNEAQ (reference sequence). V shed 5 bases and J 8 bases; nucleotides not matched to a gene: 6. The CDR3 sequence is 14 residues long. DNA for the CDR3: TGTGCCAGCAGCCAAGACCTAGCGGGGGATGAGCAGTTCTTC. It yields the protein CASSQDLAGDEQFF.

In this sample, this clonotype turned up many times. The gene calls are TRBV28 and TRBJ1-2; unclear D gene. V was cut by 9 bases and J by 7 bases, with 3 bases left in between. The CDR3 totals 8 residues. The germline V gene encodes CDR1 MDHEN and CDR2 SYDVKM. The CDR3 region has the DNA TGTGCCAGGAGTGGCTACACCTTC. It codes for CARSGYTF.

The rearrangement uses TRBV9 and TRBJ1-6; D ambiguous. CDR3 length: 13 residues. Trimming shortened V by 0 bases and J by 8 bases, and 6 bases separated the two germline ends. CDR1 is SGDLS, CDR2 YYNGEE, per germline. CDR3 sequence: CASSVESYSPLHF. The CDR3 DNA sequence: TGTGCCAGCAGCGTAGAGAGCTATTCACCCCTCCACTTT.

This clonotype was detected a few times. The V call is TRBV20-1, the J call TRBJ2-5, with 7 bases lining up with TRBD1. After removal of 2 bases from V and 3 bases from J, the junction contained 9 bases not matched to a gene. The CDR3 totals 15 residues. Germline V gene lookup returns CDR1 DFQATT and CDR2 SNEGSKA (reference sequence). The CDR3 protein is CSARSPDRVKETQYF. CDR3 nucleotides: TGCAGTGCTAGATCCCCCGACAGGGTAAAAGAGACCCAGTACTTC.

This clonotype was detected only a few times. The chain joins TRBV5-4 to TRBJ2-3, with TRBD1 matching 7 bases. In germline, CDR1 is SGHNT, CDR2 YYREEE (reference sequence). The CDR3 is made up of 15 amino acids. The ends lost 5 bases at V and 5 bases at J; junction bases unmatched: 11. The CDR3 here is CASRPDREKGDTQYF. CDR3 coding DNA: TGTGCCAGCAGGCCTGACAGGGAGAAGGGAGATACGCAGTATTTT.

This clonotype was seen only a few times. The rearrangement links TRBV3-1 to TRBJ1-4; D gene ambiguous. This CDR3 has 15 residues. V was trimmed by 3 bases and J by 0 bases, leaving 8 bases between them. CDR1 is LGHDT, CDR2 YNNKEL, per germline (reference sequence). The CDR3 spells CASSQLLATNEKLFF. Written as DNA, the CDR3 is TGTGCCAGCAGCCAGCTTCTTGCAACTAATGAAAAACTGTTTTTT.

V is TRBV19 and J is TRBJ1-3, with D uncertain. The CDR3 spans 15 residues. The germline CDR1 and CDR2 sequences are LNHDA and SQIVND (reference sequence). Trimming left V 4 bases short and J 0 bases short, with 10 bases between. CDR3 nucleotide sequence: TGTGCCAGTAGTAGGCCTGACCTCTCTGGAAACACCATATATTTT. This encodes CASSRPDLSGNTIYF. Full variable domain (rest looked up from reference TRBV19 and TRBJ1-3): DGGITQSPKYLFRKEGQNVTLSCEQNLNHDAMYWYRQDPGQGLRLIYYSQIVNDFQKGDIAEGYSVSREKKESFPLTVTSAQKNPTAFYLCASSRPDLSGNTIYFGEGSWLTVV.

This clonotype was seen at least ten times. The chain uses TRBV11-2 and TRBJ2-7, with TRBD1 matching over 7 bases. Germline V gene lookup returns CDR1 SGHAT and CDR2 FQNNGV. V gave up 1 base and J gave up 1 base; unmatched junction bases: 4. This CDR3 comprises 15 residues. CDR3 nucleotide sequence: TGTGCCAGCAGCTTAGGCGCAGGGGGTTCCTACGAGCAGTACGTC. This encodes CASSLGAGGSYEQYV.

V is TRBV7-2 and J is TRBJ2-5; 8 bases are a match to TRBD2. The CDR3 is 16 residues long. With 5 bases clipped from V and 4 bases from J, the junction kept 12 bases outside the gene matches. Per the germline V gene, CDR1 is SGHTA and CDR2 is FQGNSA. CDR3 protein: CASSQNSGVWRETQYF. The CDR3 DNA reads TGTGCCAGCAGCCAAAATAGCGGGGTTTGGCGAGAGACCCAGTACTTC.

V is TRBV19 and J is TRBJ1-4; D possibly corresponds to TRBD1 (6 bases). The germline CDR1 and CDR2 sequences are LNHDA and SQIVND (reference sequence). V was clipped by 7 bases and J by 4 bases, with 10 bases between them. The CDR3 loop spans 13 amino acids. This chain's CDR3 is CASMGARNEKLFF. CDR3 DNA: TGTGCCAGTATGGGGGCCCGTAATGAAAAACTGTTTTTT.

The table lists this clonotype with a few counts. This chain uses TRBV5-4 with TRBJ2-5, with TRBD1 as a possible D gene (6 bases). V lost 4 bases and J 3 bases, leaving 13 bases between the germline ends. This CDR3 region has 14 residues. CDR1 SGHNT and CDR2 YYREEE come from the germline V gene (reference sequence). CDR3 nucleotides: TGTGCCAGCAGCGGGGACATTTCAGAAGAGACCCAGTACTTC. It codes for CASSGDISEETQYF.

This clonotype was observed a handful of times. V is TRBV7-2 and J is TRBJ1-1; D remains unclear. CDR1 SGHTA and CDR2 FQGNSA come from the germline V gene. CDR3 length: 17 amino acids. The V end was cut by 0 bases, the J end by 0 bases, with 14 bases between. In nucleotides, the CDR3 is TGTGCCAGCAGCTTAGCGTACCGATGGGTCATGAACACTGAAGCTTTCTTT. It codes for CASSLAYRWVMNTEAFF.

This clonotype was counted only a few times. The chain recombines TRBV10-3 with TRBJ2-1; D is perhaps TRBD1 (6 bases). Germline-derived CDR1 and CDR2 are ENHRY and SYGVKD. The CDR3 spans 13 residues. Trimming cost V 7 bases and J 7 bases, with 14 bases left between them. The CDR3 bases are TGTGCCATCACCCCCGGCAGGGGTAATGAGCAGTTCTTC. This codes for CAITPGRGNEQFF.